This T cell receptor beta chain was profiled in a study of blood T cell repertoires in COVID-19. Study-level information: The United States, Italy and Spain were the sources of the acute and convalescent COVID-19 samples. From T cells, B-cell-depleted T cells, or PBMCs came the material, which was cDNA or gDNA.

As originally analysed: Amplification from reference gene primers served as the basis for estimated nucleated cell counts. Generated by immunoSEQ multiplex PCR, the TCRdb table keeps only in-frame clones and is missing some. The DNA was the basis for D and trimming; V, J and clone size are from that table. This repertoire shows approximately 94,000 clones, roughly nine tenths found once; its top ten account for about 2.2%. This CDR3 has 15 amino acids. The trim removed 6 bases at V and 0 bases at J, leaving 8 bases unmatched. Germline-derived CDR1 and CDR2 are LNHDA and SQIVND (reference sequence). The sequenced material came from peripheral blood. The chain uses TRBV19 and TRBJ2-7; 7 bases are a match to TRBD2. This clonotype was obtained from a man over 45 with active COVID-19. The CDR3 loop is CASRAPGGSSYEQYF. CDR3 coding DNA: TGTGCCAGTAGAGCCCCCGGGGGGAGCTCCTACGAGCAGTACTTC. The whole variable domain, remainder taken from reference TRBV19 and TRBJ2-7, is DGGITQSPKYLFRKEGQNVTLSCEQNLNHDAMYWYRQDPGQGLRLIYYSQIVNDFQKGDIAEGYSVSREKKESFPLTVTSAQKNPTAFYLCASRAPGGSSYEQYFGPGTRLTVT.